This T cell receptor (beta chain) is from a study of CD8 T cells in ankylosing spondylitis (TCRdb year 2017). Concerning the study at large: The study profiled T cell receptor beta repertoires in healthy donors and ankylosing spondylitis patients to find disease-linked TCR variants. The whole study cohort included 95 to 130 healthy donors and 25 ankylosing spondylitis patients. Peripheral blood was sampled, and synovial fluid was additionally collected from ankylosing spondylitis patients. Results and caveats for the whole study, not just this receptor: Some motif variants had previously been reported in the synovial fluid and blood of reactive arthritis patients, which suggests shared mechanisms of disease initiation. A CD8+ phenotype was shown by the disease-linked clones, which were found at relatively low frequencies in peripheral blood. A TCR beta motif of seven or eight highly homologous amino acid variants appeared characteristic of blood from ankylosing spondylitis patients. According to the report, matched synovial fluid samples from ankylosing spondylitis patients were significantly enriched for the disease-linked clones.

Sequencing took place on an Illumina HiSeq 2500. Quantitative 5'-RACE with molecular barcodes was the method used to prepare the TCR beta libraries. As for how the authors treated the data: To identify disease-linked TCR variants, a new computational method was used, one built on a probabilistic model of VDJ rearrangement. The public reads were reprocessed in TCRdb via fastp at Q25 and MiXCR, keeping in-frame beta chains. CDR3 protein duplicates are merged, each entry listing the most common genes and DNA. Here the V and J calls rest on TCRdb's processing, not on the authors' analysis. In this sample the table shows under 400,000 distinct CDR3 sequences, about 9.9% of which occur a single time. Roughly 9% of the sample is held by the ten biggest clonotypes. A remark on this clonotype: Which antigen it targets is not known. Just one base apart from a much larger clone, this may be a read error.

The germline V gene encodes CDR1 MNHEY and CDR2 SMNVEV (reference sequence). The CDR3 runs 16 residues from the cysteine to the phenylalanine. CDR3 DNA is the only sequence kept; it has 48 bases, read in frame from the first base. V is shortened by 5 bases, J by 2 bases, and the region joining them spans 19 bases. Input material: blood, either unsorted or a sorted T cell fraction (not recorded which). Recombination joined TRBV27 with TRBJ2-7; a tentative D match to TRBD1 spans 6 bases. The clonotype originates from a female donor with ankylosing spondylitis or in good health (not recorded which). CDR3 reads: CASSLLNLTGPYEQYF. The bases read TGTGCCAGCAGTCTACTCAACCTGACAGGCCCCTACGAGCAGTACTTC.